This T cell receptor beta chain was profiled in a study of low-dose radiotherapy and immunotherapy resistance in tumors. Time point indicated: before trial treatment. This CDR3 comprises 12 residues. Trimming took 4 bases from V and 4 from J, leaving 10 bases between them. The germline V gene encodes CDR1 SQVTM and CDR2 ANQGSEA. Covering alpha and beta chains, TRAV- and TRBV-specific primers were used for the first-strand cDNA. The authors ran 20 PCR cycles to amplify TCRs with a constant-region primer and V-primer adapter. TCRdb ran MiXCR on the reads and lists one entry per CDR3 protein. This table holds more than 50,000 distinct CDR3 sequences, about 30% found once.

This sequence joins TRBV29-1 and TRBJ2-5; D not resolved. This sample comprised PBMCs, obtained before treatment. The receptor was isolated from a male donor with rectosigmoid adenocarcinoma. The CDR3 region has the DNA TGCAGCGTTGCTGGCTTTAGAGAGACCCAGTACTTC. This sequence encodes CSVAGFRETQYF.